The 22 T cell receptor beta chains below come from one sample, sequenced in a study of cytomegalovirus exposure and HLA in healthy donors. PCR amplification relied on 60 Vbeta primers (plus 13 Jbeta primers). The assay was immunoSEQ multiplex PCR, and TCRdb's table has in-frame clones only and misses some. The table includes 180,000 or so clones, about 82% detected once. The material sequenced was PBMCs. The receptors originated from a woman between 18 and 30 years old in good health and CMV-seronegative.

The chain links TRBV2 to TRBJ2-5; maybe TRBD1 (5 bases). The CDR3 sequence is 12 residues long. Germline-derived CDR1 and CDR2 are SNHLY and FYNNEI. V was cut by 11 bases and J by 0 bases, with 10 bases left in between. The CDR3 sequence is CAVAGNQETQYF. As DNA, the CDR3 is TGTGCCGTGGCAGGGAACCAAGAGACCCAGTACTTC.

The rearrangement links TRBV11-3 to TRBJ1-1; D gene ambiguous. V lost 2 bases, J lost 0 bases, and 10 bases lay in between. The germline V gene encodes CDR1 SGHNT and CDR2 YENEEA. This CDR3 has 15 residues. In nucleotides, the CDR3 is TGTGCCAGCAGCTTACGTCTAAGTTTGAACACTGAAGCTTTCTTT. The encoded protein is CASSLRLSLNTEAFF.

The chain employs TRBV28 and TRBJ1-2; perhaps TRBD1 as D (6 bases). CDR3 size: 14 residues. The V gene lost 7 bases and the J gene lost 6 bases, with 18 bases spanning the gap. CDR1 MDHEN and CDR2 SYDVKM come from the germline V gene. The CDR3 is CASTTPGQGHGYTF. CDR3 in DNA: TGTGCCAGCACAACCCCGGGCCAGGGGCATGGCTACACCTTC.

This rearrangement joins TRBV18 to TRBJ2-3, with D tentatively TRBD2 (5 bases). The CDR3 spans 13 residues. V was shortened by 2 bases and J by 5 bases, with 8 bases between the two germline ends. Germline-derived CDR1 and CDR2 are KGHSH and LQKENI. As DNA, the CDR3 is TGTGCCAGCTCACCAGGACTCGAAGATACGCAGTATTTT. It encodes CASSPGLEDTQYF.

This chain uses TRBV6-4 with TRBJ2-5; 8 bases map to TRBD1. With V trimmed by 2 bases and J by 5 bases, 13 bases remained unmatched. There are 17 residues in the CDR3. The germline V gene has CDR1 MRHNA and CDR2 SNTAGT. The CDR3 region is CASSDPTSTGAQETQYF. The DNA of the CDR3 is TGTGCCAGCAGTGACCCTACCTCGACAGGGGCCCAGGAGACCCAGTACTTC.

This chain connects TRBV18 to TRBJ2-1; no firm D call. CDR3 size: 15 residues. The V end was cut by 0 bases, the J end by 4 bases, with 10 bases between. Germline V gene lookup returns CDR1 KGHSH and CDR2 LQKENI. In DNA form, the CDR3 reads TGTGCCAGCTCACCACCCGCGGCGGTGTACAATGAGCAGTTCTTC. Protein: CASSPPAAVYNEQFF.

This clone was seen a few times. V gene TRBV5-4 combines with J gene TRBJ2-2; 7 nucleotides align to TRBD2. The CDR3 extends over 16 amino acids. Germline CDR1 SGHNT, CDR2 YYREEE (reference sequence). V shed 4 bases and J 2 bases; nucleotides not matched to a gene: 8. This chain's CDR3 is CASSPPGGRNTGELFF. The CDR3 DNA sequence: TGTGCCAGCAGCCCACCGGGAGGCCGAAACACCGGGGAGCTGTTTTTT.

V gene TRBV5-1 combines with J gene TRBJ2-7, with 11 positions matching TRBD2. Per the germline V gene, CDR1 is SGHRS and CDR2 is YFSETQ. The CDR3 has 14 residues. The V gene end was trimmed by 4 bases and the J gene end by 2 bases; junction bases not matched to a gene: 2. CDR3 residues: CASSGLAGPYEQYF. CDR3 nucleotides: TGCGCCAGCAGCGGACTAGCGGGTCCCTACGAGCAGTACTTC.

J is TRBJ2-3 and V is TRBV28; tentatively, D is TRBD2 (7 bases). Germline CDR1 and CDR2: MDHEN and SYDVKM. Trimming took off 8 bases at V and 8 bases at J, with 23 bases between the two ends. This CDR3 comprises 15 residues. CDR3 residues: CASSVGGQLSGTQYF. DNA for the CDR3: TGTGCCAGCTCCGTGGGGGGGCAACTTTCGGGTACGCAGTATTTT.

The genes are TRBV21-1 and TRBJ2-1; TRBD1 reflects the table's D call only, with no check against the DNA. TRBV21-1 is recorded as a pseudogene. The CDR3 sequence is 14 residues long. The CDR3 bases are TGTGCCAGCGTTGGTCCCGACAGGTCCTGTGAGCAGTTCTTC. Protein: CASVGPDRSCEQFF.

This clone was detected only once. The genes are TRBV6-1 and TRBJ2-1, with 11 positions matching TRBD2. V dropped 9 bases and J dropped 8; count of bases not matched to a gene: 9. Germline assignment: CDR1 MNHNS and CDR2 SASEGT. This CDR3 has 14 residues. The CDR3 here is CASSISGRADEQFF. CDR3 in DNA: TGTGCCAGTTCAATTAGCGGGAGGGCCGATGAGCAGTTCTTC.

This clone was observed a few times. The chain recombines TRBV19 with TRBJ2-2; maybe TRBD1 (6 bases). Per the germline V gene, CDR1 is LNHDA and CDR2 is SQIVND (reference sequence). CDR3 length: 15 amino acids. The V gene lost 7 bases and the J gene lost 6 bases, with 18 bases spanning the gap. The CDR3 is CASKAGVSIAGELFF. In DNA form, the CDR3 reads TGTGCCAGTAAGGCAGGGGTGTCCATCGCCGGGGAGCTGTTTTTT.

This chain links TRBV27 with TRBJ1-1, with 9 bases identical to TRBD1. Losses at the gene ends were 2 bases for V and 9 bases for J; bases not matched to a gene: 10. This CDR3 comprises 15 residues. Germline V gives CDR1 MNHEY, CDR2 SMNVEV (reference sequence). CDR3 loop: CASSLRGTGKSKAFF. In DNA, the CDR3 is TGTGCCAGCAGTTTACGAGGGACAGGGAAATCTAAAGCTTTCTTT.

The chain uses TRBV6-5 and TRBJ2-1; 7 positions agree with TRBD1. Germline V gene lookup returns CDR1 MNHEY and CDR2 SVGAGI. J was trimmed by 9 bases and V by 6 bases; bases with no gene match: 11. This CDR3 is built from 14 residues. CDR3 sequence (DNA): TGTGCCAGCAGGCGCCGAACAGGGGTGGGTGAGCAGTTCTTC. It codes for CASRRRTGVGEQFF.

The rearrangement joins TRBV10-2 to TRBJ2-1; a possible D gene is TRBD1 (6 bases). Germline-derived CDR1 and CDR2 are WSHSY and SAAADI. V dropped 6 bases and J dropped 0 bases, with 15 bases sitting between them. This CDR3 is built from 16 residues. The CDR3 loop reads CASRGGTGTSYNEQFF. The DNA for the CDR3 is TGCGCCAGCAGAGGGGGAACGGGAACCTCCTACAATGAGCAGTTCTTC.

This chain joins TRBV27 and TRBJ2-7, with no clear D. Germline V lookup: CDR1 MNHEY, CDR2 SMNVEV (reference sequence). Deletions cut 5 bases from V and 4 bases from J, with 9 bases between. CDR3 length: 12 amino acids. The CDR3 bases are TGTGCCAGCAGTCCCTCCGGGTACGAGCAGTACTTC. It encodes CASSPSGYEQYF.

As regards this clone: This specimen includes other DNA sequences encoding the same CDR3. This chain links TRBV28 with TRBJ2-7; 11 bases are shared with TRBD2. V lost 6 bases to trimming and J lost 2 bases; unmatched junction nucleotides: 0. The CDR3 is made up of 13 amino acids. The germline V gene encodes CDR1 MDHEN and CDR2 SYDVKM. Here the CDR3 DNA reads TGTGCCAGCAGGACTAGCGGGACCTACGAGCAGTACTTC. Translated, it gives CASRTSGTYEQYF.

The CDR3 DNA sequence: TGCGCCAGCAGCTGGTTAGGGACAGGGGATACTGAAGCTTTCTTT. Its translation: CASSWLGTGDTEAFF. This chain joins TRBV5-1 and TRBJ1-1; 10 bases are shared with TRBD1. The CDR3 is 15 residues long. With V trimmed by 3 bases and J by 5 bases, 7 bases remained unmatched. Germline values: CDR1 SGHRS, CDR2 YFSETQ.

This chain joins TRBV7-6 and TRBJ2-1; 8 nucleotides align to TRBD2. CDR1 SGHVS and CDR2 FNYEAQ come from the germline V gene. After removal of 6 bases from V and 0 bases from J, the junction contained 7 bases not matched to a gene. This CDR3 has 16 amino acids. CDR3 loop: CASSSTSGSSYNEQFF. CDR3 nucleotide sequence: TGTGCCAGCAGTTCTACCAGCGGGAGCTCCTACAATGAGCAGTTCTTC.

The rearrangement links TRBV28 to TRBJ2-2; 9 bases map to TRBD1. Per the germline V gene, CDR1 is MDHEN and CDR2 is SYDVKM. The V and J ends lost 3 bases and 4 bases, in that order; junction bases with no gene match: 3. The CDR3 contains 15 residues. DNA for the CDR3: TGTGCCAGCAGTTTTCGGGACAGGGTCACCGGGGAGCTGTTTTTT. Amino acids: CASSFRDRVTGELFF.

V usage is TRBV5-1 and J usage is TRBJ1-2, with a tentative D call TRBD1 (6 bases). V was shortened by 4 bases and J by 8 bases, with 21 bases between the two germline ends. The germline gives CDR1 SGHRS, CDR2 YFSETQ. The CDR3 totals 15 residues. The CDR3 DNA is TGCGCCAGCAGCCCCGGTAGACAGGCCTCTATGGGCTACACCTTC. Amino acids: CASSPGRQASMGYTF.

V usage is TRBV5-1 and J usage is TRBJ1-1; TRBD1 might be the D (5 bases). Trimming left V 6 bases short and J 6 bases short, with 18 bases between. The CDR3 is 14 residues long. The germline V gene encodes CDR1 SGHRS and CDR2 YFSETQ. The DNA of the CDR3 is TGCGCCAGCACCTCGGGTCCAGGGTTCTCTGAAGCTTTCTTT. This sequence encodes CASTSGPGFSEAFF.